These T cell receptor beta chains were read from a single sample in a study of OX40 agonist ivuxolimab in advanced cancers. TCRdb keeps only in-frame clones here, not all; method: immunoSEQ multiplex PCR. The data show roughly 90,000 clones, about 89% seen once. Sequenced here: CD4+ or CD8+ T cells sorted from blood, sampled in a trial of the OX40 agonist ivuxolimab. The receptors derive from an adult with an advanced solid tumor such as melanoma, head and neck, liver or kidney cancer. The CDR3 runs from the conserved cysteine through the conserved F or W.

CASSAGGGYTEAFF	TRBV9	TRBJ1-1
CASSPGQGSYEQYF	TRBV5-6	TRBJ2-7
CASSSDWEQYF	TRBV27	TRBJ2-7
CASSTGPARPQHF	TRBV19	TRBJ1-5
CASSYQSQGNYGYTF	TRBV27	TRBJ1-2
CASSWAGVGQPQHF	TRBV27	TRBJ1-5
CASDSGGTSKDTQYF	TRBV9	TRBJ2-3
CASSEYTVQETQYF	TRBV25-1	TRBJ2-5
CASSFGTTDTQYF	TRBV7-9	TRBJ2-3
CASGTGLGGEQYF	TRBV6-5	TRBJ2-7
CASIAYEKLFF	TRBV2	TRBJ1-4
CAISDQGNFDGYTF	TRBV10-3	TRBJ1-2
CASSNLPGQGGETQYF	TRBV19	TRBJ2-5
CASSLPITSGDQQFF	TRBV28	TRBJ2-1
CASSSGLISYEQYF	TRBV5-6	TRBJ2-7
CASSVATYTDTQYF	TRBV9	TRBJ2-3
CASSEGRSYEQYF	TRBV6-1	TRBJ2-7
CAWSVNSQETQYF	TRBV30	TRBJ2-5
CASSPGVGTNYGYTF	TRBV7-3	TRBJ1-2
CASSLKGGSEAFF	TRBV11-3	TRBJ1-1
CASSKTGQLNTEAFF	TRBV9	TRBJ1-1
CASSAGPGVETQYF	TRBV18	TRBJ2-5
CASSSGTVDNSPLHF	TRBV5-1	TRBJ1-6
CASSPTGNTEAFF	TRBV5-1	TRBJ1-1
CASSLVVDEQYF	TRBV7-9	TRBJ2-7
CAISREGYEQYF	TRBV10-3	TRBJ2-7
CASSIPGTYEQYF	TRBV19	TRBJ2-7
CASSPLILAEAFQETQYF	TRBV28	TRBJ2-5
CASLGNGYTF	TRBV19	TRBJ1-2
CSATGSETQYF	TRBV20-1	TRBJ2-5
CASSETSGPNEQFF	TRBV4-1	TRBJ2-1
CASSLAVYREWDYGYTF	TRBV5-8	TRBJ1-2
CASSQDLVTGELFF	TRBV27	TRBJ2-2
CASSVDNANTGELFF	TRBV5-1	TRBJ2-2
CASSYRQNYGYTF	TRBV6-6	TRBJ1-2
CASSWTGLAGDNEQFF	TRBV11-3	TRBJ2-1
CASSEGIAGVWTQYF	TRBV6-1	TRBJ2-5
CASSYGTGTGQSDTQYF	TRBV27	TRBJ2-3
CSVIKDGTGGTEAFF	TRBV29-1	TRBJ1-1
CASSSGDERDPIETQYF	TRBV7-9	TRBJ2-5
CATSRDRGGLAGGYTF	TRBV15	TRBJ1-2
CASSPREAPVHYGYTF	TRBV27	TRBJ1-2
CASKGLAGGADTQYF	TRBV6-5	TRBJ2-3
CASSSSGSPNTGELFF	TRBV5-6	TRBJ2-2
CASSPRTGSKTQYF	TRBV7-9	TRBJ2-5
CASVSALGTETIYEQYF	TRBV7-9	TRBJ2-7
CASSIASRGTGAPGYTF	TRBV19	TRBJ1-2
CASSYRQNYGYTF	TRBV6-5	TRBJ1-2
CASSAGGTEAFF	TRBV11-3	TRBJ1-1
CASSPHRTAEEYGYTF	TRBV13	TRBJ1-2
CASSDKTGTSSYNEQFF	TRBV9	TRBJ2-1
CASSRRTGLNTEAFF	TRBV19	TRBJ1-1
CASLIAGGRYNEQFF	TRBV28	TRBJ2-1
CASGTGLPTDTQYF	TRBV6-4	TRBJ2-3
CASSDLQGGVEKLFF	TRBV6-1	TRBJ1-4
CAWSTRDRAPWDEKLFF	TRBV30	TRBJ1-4